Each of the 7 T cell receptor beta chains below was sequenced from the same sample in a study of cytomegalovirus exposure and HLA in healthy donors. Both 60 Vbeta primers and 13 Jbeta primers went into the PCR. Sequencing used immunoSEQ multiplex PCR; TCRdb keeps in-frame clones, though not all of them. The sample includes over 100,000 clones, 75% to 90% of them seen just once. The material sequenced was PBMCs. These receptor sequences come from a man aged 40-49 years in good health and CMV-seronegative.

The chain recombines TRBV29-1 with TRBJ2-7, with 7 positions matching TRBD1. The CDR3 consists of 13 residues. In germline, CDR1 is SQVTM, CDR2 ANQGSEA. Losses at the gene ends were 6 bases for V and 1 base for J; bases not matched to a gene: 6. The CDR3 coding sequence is TGCAGCGTAAGAACGGGACAGTCCTACGAGCAGTACTTC. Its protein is CSVRTGQSYEQYF.

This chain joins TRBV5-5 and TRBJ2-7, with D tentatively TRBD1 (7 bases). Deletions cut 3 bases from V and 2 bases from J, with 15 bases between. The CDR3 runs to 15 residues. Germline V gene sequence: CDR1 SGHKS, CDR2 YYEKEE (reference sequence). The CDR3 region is CASSSPRGEPYEQYF. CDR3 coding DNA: TGTGCCAGCAGCTCCCCCAGGGGGGAGCCCTACGAGCAGTACTTC.

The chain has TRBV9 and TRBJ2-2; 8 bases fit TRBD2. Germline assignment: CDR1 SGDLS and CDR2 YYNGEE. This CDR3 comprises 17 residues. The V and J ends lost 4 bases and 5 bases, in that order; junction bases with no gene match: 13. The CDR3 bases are TGTGCCAGCAGCACCCGACCGACTAGCGACGGAACCGGGGAGCTGTTTTTT. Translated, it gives CASSTRPTSDGTGELFF.

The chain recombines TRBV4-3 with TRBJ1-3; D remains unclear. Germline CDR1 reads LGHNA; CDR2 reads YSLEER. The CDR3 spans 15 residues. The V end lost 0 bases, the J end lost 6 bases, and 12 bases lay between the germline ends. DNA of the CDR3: TGCGCCAGCAGCCAAGATTATAGAGCTGCAAACACCATATATTTT. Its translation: CASSQDYRAANTIYF.

CDR3 region: CASNEGSGGNEQFF. CDR3 nucleotide sequence: TGTGCCAGCAATGAAGGGAGTGGCGGCAATGAGCAGTTCTTC. The V and J genes are TRBV7-9 and TRBJ2-1; the D gene is possibly TRBD2 (5 bases). Germline assignment: CDR1 SEHNR and CDR2 FQNEAQ (reference sequence). Between the trimmed V and J ends, which lost 7 bases and 6 bases, there was a span of 16 bases. The CDR3 covers 14 residues.

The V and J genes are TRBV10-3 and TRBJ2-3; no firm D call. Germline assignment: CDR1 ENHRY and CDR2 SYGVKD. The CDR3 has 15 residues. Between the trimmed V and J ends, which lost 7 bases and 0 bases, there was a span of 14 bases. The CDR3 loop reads CAITPDGASTDTQYF. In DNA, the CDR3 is TGTGCCATCACCCCCGACGGAGCTAGCACAGATACGCAGTATTTT.

As DNA, the CDR3 is TGTGCCACCACAAAACAGGGGGGCATCAATGGCTACACCTTC. This codes for CATTKQGGINGYTF. The chain is built from TRBV15 and TRBJ1-2; 8 nucleotides match TRBD1. The germline V gene encodes CDR1 LNHNV and CDR2 YYDKDF (reference sequence). V lost 7 bases, J lost 6 bases, and 10 bases stayed unmatched. The CDR3 contains 14 residues. Using reference TRBV15 and TRBJ1-2 for the parts outside the CDR3, the full variable domain is DAMVIQNPRYQVTQFGKPVTLSCSQTLNHNVMYWYQQKSSQAPKLLFHYYDKDFNNEADTPDNFQSRRPNTSFCFLDIRSPGLGDTAMYLCATTKQGGINGYTFGSGTRLTVV.